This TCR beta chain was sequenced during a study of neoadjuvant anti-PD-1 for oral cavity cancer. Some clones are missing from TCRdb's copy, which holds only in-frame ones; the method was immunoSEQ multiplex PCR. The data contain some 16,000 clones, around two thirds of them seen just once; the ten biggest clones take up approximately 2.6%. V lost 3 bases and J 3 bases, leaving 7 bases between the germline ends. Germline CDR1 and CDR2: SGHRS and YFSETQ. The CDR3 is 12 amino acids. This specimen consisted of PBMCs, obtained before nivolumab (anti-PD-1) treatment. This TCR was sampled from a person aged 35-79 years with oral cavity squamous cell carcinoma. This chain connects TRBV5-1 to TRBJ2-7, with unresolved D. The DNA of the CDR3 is TGCGCCAGCAGCTCATCCCTCTACGAGCAGTACTTC. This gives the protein CASSSSLYEQYF. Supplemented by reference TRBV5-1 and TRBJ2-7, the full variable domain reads KAGVTQTPRYLIKTRGQQVTLSCSPISGHRSVSWYQQTPGQGLQFLFEYFSETQRNKGNFPGRFSGRQFSNSRSEMNVSTLELGDSALYLCASSSSLYEQYFGPGTRLTVT.